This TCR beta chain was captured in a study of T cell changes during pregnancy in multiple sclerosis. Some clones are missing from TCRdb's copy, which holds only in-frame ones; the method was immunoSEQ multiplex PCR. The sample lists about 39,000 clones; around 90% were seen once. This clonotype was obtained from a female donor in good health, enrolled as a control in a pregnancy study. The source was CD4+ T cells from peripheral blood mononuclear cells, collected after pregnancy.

The CDR3 region is CASSLDPTGNTEAFF. The CDR3 DNA sequence: TGTGCCAGCAGCTTAGACCCGACAGGGAACACTGAAGCTTTCTTT. The rearrangement joins TRBV7-3 to TRBJ1-1; tentative D call: TRBD1 (6 bases). The CDR3 loop spans 15 amino acids. V was clipped by 2 bases and J by 1 base, with 11 bases between them. In germline, CDR1 is SGHTA, CDR2 FQGTGA.